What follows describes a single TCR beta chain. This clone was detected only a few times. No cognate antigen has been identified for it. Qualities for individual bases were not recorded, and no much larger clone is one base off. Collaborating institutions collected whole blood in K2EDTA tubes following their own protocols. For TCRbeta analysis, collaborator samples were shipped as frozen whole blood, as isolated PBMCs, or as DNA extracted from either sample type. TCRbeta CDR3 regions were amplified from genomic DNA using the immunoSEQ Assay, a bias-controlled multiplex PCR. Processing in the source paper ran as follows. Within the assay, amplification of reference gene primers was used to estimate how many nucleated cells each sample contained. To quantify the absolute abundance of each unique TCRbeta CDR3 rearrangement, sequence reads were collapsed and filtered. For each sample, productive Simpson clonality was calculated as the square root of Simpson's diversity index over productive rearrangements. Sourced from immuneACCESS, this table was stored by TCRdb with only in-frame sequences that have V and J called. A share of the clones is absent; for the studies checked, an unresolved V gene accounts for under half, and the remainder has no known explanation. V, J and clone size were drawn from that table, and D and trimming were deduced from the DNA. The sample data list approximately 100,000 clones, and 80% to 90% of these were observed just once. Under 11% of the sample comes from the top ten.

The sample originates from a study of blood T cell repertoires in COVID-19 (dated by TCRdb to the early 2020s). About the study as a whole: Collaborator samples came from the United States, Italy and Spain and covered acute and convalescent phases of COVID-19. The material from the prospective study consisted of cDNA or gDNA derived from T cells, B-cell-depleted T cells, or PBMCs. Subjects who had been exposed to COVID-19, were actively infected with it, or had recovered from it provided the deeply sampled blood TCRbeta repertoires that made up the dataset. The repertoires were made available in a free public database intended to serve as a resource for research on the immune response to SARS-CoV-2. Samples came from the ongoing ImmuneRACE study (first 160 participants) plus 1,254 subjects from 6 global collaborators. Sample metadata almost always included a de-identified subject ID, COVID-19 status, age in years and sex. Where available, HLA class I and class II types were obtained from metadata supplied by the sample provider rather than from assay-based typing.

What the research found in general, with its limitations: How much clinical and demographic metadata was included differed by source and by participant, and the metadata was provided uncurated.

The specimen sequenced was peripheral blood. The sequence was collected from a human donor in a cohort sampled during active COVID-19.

The DNA reads TGTGCCTACGCACGGCAGGGAGCCAAAAACATTCAGTACTTC. Its coded protein is CAYARQGAKNIQYF. The chain is assembled from TRBV30 and TRBJ2-4; a tentative D call is TRBD1 (5 bases match). V drops 7 bases and J drops 0 bases, leaving 13 bases in between. CDR1 and CDR2 are read off the germline V gene (reference sequence) as GTSNPN and SVGIG. From the cysteine through the phenylalanine, the CDR3 covers 14 amino acids. Only CDR3 DNA is held: 42 bases, read in frame from base 1.